This entry lists 5 T cell receptor beta chains sequenced from one sample in a study of OX40 agonist ivuxolimab in advanced cancers. TCRdb's table, derived via immunoSEQ multiplex PCR, lists solely in-frame clones and lacks some. Among tens of thousands of clones listed, over 75% were seen once. The sample in question was CD4+ or CD8+ T cells sorted from blood, obtained in a trial of the OX40 agonist ivuxolimab. Receptors originate from an adult with an advanced solid tumor such as melanoma, head and neck, liver or kidney cancer.

The chain carries TRBV7-3 and TRBJ2-3; the match to TRBD1 covers 7 bases. Germline V CDR1 and CDR2: SGHTA, FQGTGA. The CDR3 length is 15 residues. Trimming cost V 4 bases and J 4 bases; bases outside gene matches: 8. The CDR3 loop reads CASSSTGEIADTQYF. CDR3 nucleotides: TGTGCCAGCAGCTCAACAGGGGAGATCGCAGATACGCAGTATTTT.

J is TRBJ1-6 and V is TRBV7-9; D is undetermined. Per the germline V gene, CDR1 is SEHNR and CDR2 is FQNEAQ (reference sequence). The V gene lost 1 base and the J gene lost 5 bases, with 6 bases spanning the gap. There are 14 residues in the CDR3. CDR3 DNA sequence: TGTGCCAGCAGCTTAGATACAGATAATTCACCCCTCCACTTT. Translating gives CASSLDTDNSPLHF.

In its sample, this clone was seen a few times. J is TRBJ2-1 and V is TRBV10-3; TRBD2 might be the D (5 bases). The germline V gene has CDR1 ENHRY and CDR2 SYGVKD. The CDR3 runs to 17 residues. Trimming shortened V by 4 bases and J by 0 bases, and 16 bases separated the two germline ends. CDR3 sequence reads: CAISVEAGRSSYNEQFF. CDR3 nucleotides: TGTGCCATCAGTGTGGAGGCGGGCAGGAGCTCCTACAATGAGCAGTTCTTC.

The chain links TRBV6-5 to TRBJ2-2; TRBD1 agrees at 8 bases. The trim removed 5 bases at V and 0 bases at J, leaving 2 bases unmatched. CDR3 length: 15 residues. Looked up from germline, CDR1 is MNHEY and CDR2 is SVGAGI. In DNA form, the CDR3 reads TGTGCCAGCAGTGGACAGGGCACGAACACCGGGGAGCTGTTTTTT. Amino acids: CASSGQGTNTGELFF.

The chain combines TRBV7-3 with TRBJ1-1; no clear D gene. V was cut by 7 bases and J by 3 bases, with 12 bases left in between. Per the germline V gene, CDR1 is SGHTA and CDR2 is FQGTGA. The CDR3 has 13 residues. CDR3: CASKSFGDTEAFF. In DNA form, the CDR3 reads TGTGCCAGCAAGAGCTTTGGGGACACTGAAGCTTTCTTT.